The 21 T cell receptor beta chains in this list originate from one sample, sequenced in a study of cytomegalovirus exposure and HLA in healthy donors. In the PCR, 60 Vbeta and 13 Jbeta primers were used. The method was immunoSEQ multiplex PCR; TCRdb's version includes in-frame clones alone and lacks a portion of them. The sample has about 200,000 clones; around three quarters are singletons. Sequenced material: PBMCs. The receptors were sampled from a woman in her 30s in good health and CMV-seropositive.

This clone was detected only a few times. V and J are TRBV13 and TRBJ2-2; D not certain. CDR1 and CDR2 (germline): PRHDT, FYEKMQ (reference sequence). There are 14 residues in the CDR3. Trimming left V 5 bases short and J 1 base short, with 8 bases between. CDR3 nucleotides: TGTGCCAGCAGCCGAGAGAAGAACACCGGGGAGCTGTTTTTT. Its protein is CASSREKNTGELFF.

The rearrangement links TRBV28 to TRBJ1-2, with a tentative D call TRBD1 (6 bases). Germline values: CDR1 MDHEN, CDR2 SYDVKM. V was pared by 3 bases and J by 2 bases, with 16 bases between. The CDR3 covers 16 residues. CDR3 sequence reads: CASSFPPGGTNYGYTF. The CDR3, as DNA: TGTGCCAGCAGTTTCCCCCCGGGGGGCACGAACTATGGCTACACCTTC.

This clone was recorded only once. The CDR3 bases are TGTGCCAGCAGCCAAGCGCCTAGCAGCACAGATACGCAGTATTTT. Its translation is CASSQAPSSTDTQYF. The rearrangement uses TRBV7-8 and TRBJ2-3; D perhaps matches TRBD2 (5 bases). The CDR3 runs 15 residues. Trimming removed 5 bases from V and 0 bases from J, with 12 bases in between. Germline loops: CDR1 SGHVS, CDR2 FQNEAQ.

The chain recombines TRBV15 with TRBJ1-2, with D possibly TRBD1 on 5 matching bases. CDR1 and CDR2 (germline): LNHNV, YYDKDF (reference sequence). Trimming pared 8 bases from V and 5 bases from J, leaving 18 bases between. The CDR3 runs to 14 residues. The CDR3 bases are TGTGCCACCGCTAGAGGAGACAGACCATATGGCTACACCTTC. Protein: CATARGDRPYGYTF. Full variable domain (remainder filled in from reference TRBV15 and TRBJ1-2): DAMVIQNPRYQVTQFGKPVTLSCSQTLNHNVMYWYQQKSSQAPKLLFHYYDKDFNNEADTPDNFQSRRPNTSFCFLDIRSPGLGDTAMYLCATARGDRPYGYTFGSGTRLTVV.

The chain has TRBV28 and TRBJ2-3; D possibly corresponds to TRBD1 (6 bases). The germline V and J ends were trimmed by 5 bases and 3 bases, with 18 bases remaining between them. CDR3 length equals 16 residues. In germline, CDR1 is MDHEN, CDR2 SYDVKM. CDR3 loop: CASSLRQAPYTDTQYF. The DNA for the CDR3 is TGTGCCAGCAGTCTCCGACAGGCGCCCTATACAGATACGCAGTATTTT.

The chain couples TRBV29-1 to TRBJ2-7; D gene uncertain. Germline V lookup: CDR1 SQVTM, CDR2 ANQGSEA. Trimming took 4 bases from V and 5 from J, leaving 9 bases between them. This CDR3 comprises 11 residues. The CDR3 nucleotides are TGCAGCGTTGGTGTCCTCGACGAGCAGTACTTC. Amino acids: CSVGVLDEQYF.

The J gene is TRBJ1-1, the V gene TRBV28, with TRBD1 as a possible D gene (5 bases). Between the trimmed V and J ends, which lost 6 bases and 0 bases, there was a span of 17 bases. This CDR3 spans 16 amino acids. The germline V gene encodes CDR1 MDHEN and CDR2 SYDVKM. CDR3 protein: CASSFTNRQLNTEAFF. As DNA, the CDR3 is TGTGCCAGCAGCTTCACGAATAGACAGTTGAACACTGAAGCTTTCTTT.

This sequence joins TRBV6-5 and TRBJ1-2; 10 nucleotides line up with TRBD1. CDR1 is MNHEY and CDR2 is SVGAGI in the germline V gene. V lost 7 bases to trimming and J lost 8 bases; unmatched junction nucleotides: 7. This CDR3 comprises 13 residues. CDR3: CASKTGTGEGYTF. The DNA of the CDR3 is TGTGCCAGCAAAACCGGGACAGGGGAAGGCTACACCTTC.

J is TRBJ2-7 and V is TRBV7-9; D remains unclear. The CDR3 length is 15 residues. Deletions cut 6 bases from V and 0 bases from J, with 15 bases between. Germline-derived CDR1 and CDR2 are SEHNR and FQNEAQ (reference sequence). The CDR3 nucleotides read TGTGCCAGCAGTCTCGGTTGGGCGAGCTCCTACGAGCAGTACTTC. Translating gives CASSLGWASSYEQYF.

V is TRBV4-2 and J is TRBJ1-1, with 9 bases identical to TRBD1. The CDR3 is 15 residues long. The trim removed 4 bases at V and 3 bases at J, leaving 6 bases unmatched. Germline values: CDR1 LGHNA, CDR2 YNFKEQ. The CDR3: CASSPGTGRDTEAFF. DNA for the CDR3: TGTGCCAGCAGCCCGGGGACAGGGAGGGACACTGAAGCTTTCTTT.

J is TRBJ2-1 and V is TRBV5-3, with D possibly TRBD2 on 5 matching bases. TRBV5-3 is filed as an ORF, its function uncertain. The CDR3 sequence is 16 residues long. Trimming pared 0 bases from V and 0 bases from J, leaving 10 bases between. CDR3 sequence (DNA): TGTGCCAGAAGCTTGGTAACAGCGGCCTCCTACAATGAGCAGTTCTTC. Residues: CARSLVTAASYNEQFF.

The chain uses TRBV13 and TRBJ2-3; 8 positions match TRBD2. V was clipped by 4 bases and J by 7 bases; unmatched bases: 7. The CDR3 totals 14 residues. CDR1 PRHDT and CDR2 FYEKMQ come from the germline V gene (reference sequence). CDR3 residues: CASSYGTRSHTQYF. CDR3 in DNA: TGTGCCAGCAGCTATGGGACTAGGTCCCATACGCAGTATTTT.

The chain is built from TRBV7-9 and TRBJ2-2; TRBD2 matches 8 bases. Trimming at V came to 1 base and at J to 6 bases, leaving 1 base not matched to a gene. The CDR3 spans 14 residues. The V gene's germline CDR1 is SEHNR and CDR2 FQNEAQ (reference sequence). The CDR3 sequence: CASSLVREAGELFF. Here the CDR3 DNA reads TGTGCCAGCAGCTTAGTGCGGGAGGCCGGGGAGCTGTTTTTT. Looking up the rest from reference TRBV7-9 and TRBJ2-2 gives the full variable domain: DTGVSQNPRHKITKRGQNVTFRCDPISEHNRLYWYRQTLGQGPEFLTYFQNEAQLEKSRLLSDRFSAERPKGSFSTLEIQRTEQGDSAMYLCASSLVREAGELFFGEGSRLTVL.

The chain links TRBV4-2 to TRBJ2-2, with TRBD2 matching over 14 bases. Germline trimming cut 8 bases from V and 4 bases from J; bases unmatched to any gene: 9. CDR1 LGHNA and CDR2 YNFKEQ come from the germline V gene. This CDR3 region has 17 residues. The CDR3 DNA sequence: TGTGCCAGCTGTAGACTAGCGGGAGGGCGGAGCACCGGGGAGCTGTTTTTT. It is translated as CASCRLAGGRSTGELFF.

This clone has a single count. The chain combines TRBV5-6 with TRBJ2-7; TRBD1 might be the D (6 bases). V lost 4 bases, J lost 5 bases, and 22 bases lay in between. Germline values: CDR1 SGHDT, CDR2 YYEEEE. This CDR3 contains 16 residues. The CDR3 nucleotides read TGTGCCAGCAGCCCGACACCGGGACACGCTGTGGACGAGCAGTACTTC. This gives the protein CASSPTPGHAVDEQYF. The whole variable domain, remainder taken from reference TRBV5-6 and TRBJ2-7, is DAGVTQSPTHLIKTRGQQVTLRCSPKSGHDTVSWYQQALGQGPQFIFQYYEEEERQRGNFPDRFSGHQFPNYSSELNVNALLLGDSALYLCASSPTPGHAVDEQYFGPGTRLTVT.

The chain is built from TRBV5-1 and TRBJ2-7, with a weak D call TRBD1 (5 bases). Deletions cut 4 bases from V and 0 bases from J, with 8 bases between. The CDR3 spans 13 residues. Germline V gives CDR1 SGHRS, CDR2 YFSETQ. CDR3 in amino acids: CASSTGPSYEQYF. CDR3 in DNA: TGCGCCAGCAGCACAGGTCCCTCCTACGAGCAGTACTTC. The whole variable domain, remainder taken from reference TRBV5-1 and TRBJ2-7, is KAGVTQTPRYLIKTRGQQVTLSCSPISGHRSVSWYQQTPGQGLQFLFEYFSETQRNKGNFPGRFSGRQFSNSRSEMNVSTLELGDSALYLCASSTGPSYEQYFGPGTRLTVT.

The V and J genes are TRBV19 and TRBJ2-6, with TRBD2 matching 10 bases. From germline, CDR1 is LNHDA and CDR2 SQIVND (reference sequence). There are 17 residues in the CDR3. J gave up 0 bases and V 3 bases, and 2 bases lay outside the gene matches. CDR3 in amino acids: CASSISGRNSGANVLTF. CDR3 sequence (DNA): TGTGCCAGTAGTATTAGCGGGAGGAACTCTGGGGCCAACGTCCTGACTTTC.

V is TRBV13 and J is TRBJ2-5; D may be TRBD1 (7 bases). V shed 4 bases and J shed 3 bases, with 12 bases lying between them. The CDR3 contains 14 residues. Germline values: CDR1 PRHDT, CDR2 FYEKMQ (reference sequence). The CDR3 region is CASSSPRGEETQYF. In DNA form, the CDR3 reads TGTGCCAGCAGCTCTCCCAGGGGGGAAGAGACCCAGTACTTC.

The CDR3 region is CASSRDRTTYEQYF. Here the CDR3 DNA reads TGTGCCAGCAGCCGGGACAGGACCACCTACGAGCAGTACTTC. The chain recombines TRBV5-4 with TRBJ2-5; 8 positions agree with TRBD1. The DNA end favors TRBJ2-7, so the J call may be wrong. The CDR3 totals 14 residues. The germline V gene encodes CDR1 SGHNT and CDR2 YYREEE (reference sequence).

Only one count was recorded for this clone. The chain links TRBV7-8 to TRBJ2-7, with D possibly being TRBD1 (6 bases). The length of the CDR3 is 14 residues. Germline values: CDR1 SGHVS, CDR2 FQNEAQ. Trimming shortened V by 1 base and J by 4 bases, and 11 bases separated the two germline ends. Here the CDR3 reads CASSLGVRGYEQYF. CDR3 nucleotide sequence: TGTGCCAGCAGCTTAGGTGTCAGGGGTTACGAGCAGTACTTC.

J is TRBJ2-5 and V is TRBV7-8; D is perhaps TRBD2 (5 bases). V was cut by 7 bases and J by 8 bases, with 17 bases left in between. The CDR3 loop spans 13 amino acids. The germline CDR1 and CDR2 sequences are SGHVS and FQNEAQ. CDR3 protein: CASNPFTSGTQYF. The CDR3 bases are TGTGCCAGCAACCCATTTACCAGCGGTACCCAGTACTTC.